The entry that follows covers one T cell receptor beta chain sequence. The antigen is not known. This sample is part of a study of OX40 agonist ivuxolimab in advanced cancers. The CDR3 has 15 amino acids. The germline V gene has CDR1 SGHRS and CDR2 YFSETQ. The V end was cut by 0 bases, the J end by 6 bases, with 12 bases between. Clones were read by immunoSEQ multiplex PCR, and TCRdb kept only the in-frame ones, dropping some. Of about 69,000 clones listed, 80% to 95% are singletons. General study results and limits: Still undetermined is the antigen specificity of the expanded peripheral T cells.

The sample consisted of CD4+ or CD8+ T cells sorted from blood, taken in a trial of the OX40 agonist ivuxolimab. The J gene is TRBJ1-4, the V gene TRBV5-1; no firm D call. This TCR was recovered from an adult with an advanced solid tumor such as melanoma, head and neck, liver or kidney cancer. The CDR3 DNA reads TGCGCCAGCAGCTTGGGCGCGACCCCGGATGAAAAACTGTTTTTT. Its translation: CASSLGATPDEKLFF.